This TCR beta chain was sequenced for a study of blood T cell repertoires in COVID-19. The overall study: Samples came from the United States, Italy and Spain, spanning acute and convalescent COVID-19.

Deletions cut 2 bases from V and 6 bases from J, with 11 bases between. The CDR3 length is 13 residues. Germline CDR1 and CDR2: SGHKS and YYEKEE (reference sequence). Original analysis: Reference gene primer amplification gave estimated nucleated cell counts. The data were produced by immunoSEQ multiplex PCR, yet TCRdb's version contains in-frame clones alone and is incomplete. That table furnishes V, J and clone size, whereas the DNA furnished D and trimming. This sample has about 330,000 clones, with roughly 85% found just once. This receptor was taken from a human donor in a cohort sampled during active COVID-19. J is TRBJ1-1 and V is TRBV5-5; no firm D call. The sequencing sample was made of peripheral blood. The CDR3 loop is CASSLREVAEAFF. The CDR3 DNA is TGTGCCAGCAGCTTAAGGGAGGTGGCTGAAGCTTTCTTT.